This TCR beta chain was profiled in a study of shared clonotypes between healthy human individuals. The CDR3 consists of 13 residues. V lost 11 bases, J lost 7 bases, and 6 bases stayed unmatched. Germline V gene data show CDR1 as SNHLY and CDR2 as FYNNEI. Clones were sequenced by immunoSEQ multiplex PCR, and TCRdb holds only the in-frame ones, with some missing. The repertoire consists of more than 2 million clones, with just under 95% occurring once and the leading ten covering approximately 1.7%. CD45RO negativity and positive selection for CCR7 defined naive CD8 cells, a population that excluded terminally differentiated effector memory CD45RA+ cells.

This receptor was taken from a man between 18 and 35 years old in good health. Some clones in this sample may be carry-over from other donors' samples. Sequenced material: naive CD8+ T cells from PBMCs. The chain carries TRBV2 and TRBJ2-7, with 15 positions matching TRBD2. CDR3 amino acids: CAGRTSGRGEQYF. CDR3 nucleotide sequence: TGTGCCGGGAGGACTAGCGGGAGGGGTGAGCAGTACTTC. The full variable domain, its missing parts supplied by reference TRBV2 and TRBJ2-7, is EPEVTQTPSHQVTQMGQEVILRCVPISNHLYFYWYRQILGQKVEFLVSFYNNEISEKSEIFDDQFSVERPDGSNFTLKIRSTKLEDSAMYFCAGRTSGRGEQYFGPGTRLTVT.